Listed here is a single T cell receptor (beta chain). The sample contains more than one DNA sequence encoding this CDR3. Sequencing was performed with immunoSEQ multiplex PCR; in TCRdb, only in-frame clones are kept and a portion is missing. The table includes roughly 230,000 clones, 88% detected once. The germline V gene encodes CDR1 SGHRS and CDR2 YFSETQ. The V segment lost 0 bases and the J segment 5 bases; nucleotides outside the gene matches: 0. The CDR3 runs 14 residues. The sample is drawn from a study of blood T cell repertoires in COVID-19. Sequenced sample: peripheral blood. The chain joins TRBV5-1 to TRBJ2-2; 8 nucleotides align to TRBD1. This TCR was recovered from a man between 65 and 85 years old with acute or convalescent COVID-19. The CDR3 sequence is CASSLGQGTGELFF. DNA of the CDR3: TGCGCCAGCAGCTTGGGACAGGGGACCGGGGAGCTGTTTTTT. Based on the CDR3 plus reference TRBV5-1 and TRBJ2-2, the full variable domain is KAGVTQTPRYLIKTRGQQVTLSCSPISGHRSVSWYQQTPGQGLQFLFEYFSETQRNKGNFPGRFSGRQFSNSRSEMNVSTLELGDSALYLCASSLGQGTGELFFGEGSRLTVL.